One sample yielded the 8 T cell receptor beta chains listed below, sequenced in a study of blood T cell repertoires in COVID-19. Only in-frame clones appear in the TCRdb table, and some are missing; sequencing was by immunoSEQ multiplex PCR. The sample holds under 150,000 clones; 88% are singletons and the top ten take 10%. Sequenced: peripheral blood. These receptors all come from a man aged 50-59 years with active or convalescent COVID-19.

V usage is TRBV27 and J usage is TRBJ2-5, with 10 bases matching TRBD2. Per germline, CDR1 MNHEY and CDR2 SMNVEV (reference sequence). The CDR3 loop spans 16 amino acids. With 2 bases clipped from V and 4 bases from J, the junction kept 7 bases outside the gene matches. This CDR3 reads CASSLSGLAGAETQYF. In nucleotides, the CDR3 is TGTGCCAGCAGTTTAAGTGGGCTAGCGGGAGCAGAGACCCAGTACTTC.

This CDR3 reads CASSQGRLAGNYNEQFF. In DNA form, the CDR3 reads TGTGCCAGCAGCCAGGGACGACTAGCGGGAAACTACAATGAGCAGTTCTTC. The chain links TRBV14 to TRBJ2-1, with 11 bases matching TRBD2. Germline CDR1 is SGHDN and CDR2 is FVKESK. The CDR3 consists of 17 residues. V was clipped by 3 bases and J by 3 bases; unmatched bases: 7.

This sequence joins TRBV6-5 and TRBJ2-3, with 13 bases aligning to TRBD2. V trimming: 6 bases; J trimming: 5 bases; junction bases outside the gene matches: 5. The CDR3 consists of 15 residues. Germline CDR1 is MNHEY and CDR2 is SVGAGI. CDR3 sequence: CASSSGLAGRDTQYF. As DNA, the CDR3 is TGTGCCAGCAGCTCGGGACTAGCGGGACGAGATACGCAGTATTTT.

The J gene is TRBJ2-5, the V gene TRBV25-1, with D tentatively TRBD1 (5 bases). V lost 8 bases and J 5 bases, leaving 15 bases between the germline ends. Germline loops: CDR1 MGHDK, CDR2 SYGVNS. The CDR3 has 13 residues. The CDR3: CASLRGIGETQYF. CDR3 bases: TGTGCCAGCTTAAGGGGAATCGGGGAGACCCAGTACTTC.

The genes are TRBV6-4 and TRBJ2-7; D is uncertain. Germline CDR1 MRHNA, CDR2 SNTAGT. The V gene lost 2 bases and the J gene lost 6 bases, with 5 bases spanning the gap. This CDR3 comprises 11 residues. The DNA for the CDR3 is TGTGCCAGCAGTGACCCGGGCGAGCAGTACTTC. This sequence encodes CASSDPGEQYF.

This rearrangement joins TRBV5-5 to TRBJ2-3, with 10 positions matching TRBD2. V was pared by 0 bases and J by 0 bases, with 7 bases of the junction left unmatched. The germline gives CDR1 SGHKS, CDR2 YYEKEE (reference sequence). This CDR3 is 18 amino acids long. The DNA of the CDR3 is TGTGCCAGCAGCTTGGGGCCTAGCGGGGGTTCTAGCACAGATACGCAGTATTTT. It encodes CASSLGPSGGSSTDTQYF.

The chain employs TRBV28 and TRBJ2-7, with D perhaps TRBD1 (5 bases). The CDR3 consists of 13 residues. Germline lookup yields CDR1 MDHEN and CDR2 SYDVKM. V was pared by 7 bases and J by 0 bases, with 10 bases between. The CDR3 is CASTRQNSYEQYF. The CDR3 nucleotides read TGTGCCAGCACTCGACAGAACTCCTACGAGCAGTACTTC.

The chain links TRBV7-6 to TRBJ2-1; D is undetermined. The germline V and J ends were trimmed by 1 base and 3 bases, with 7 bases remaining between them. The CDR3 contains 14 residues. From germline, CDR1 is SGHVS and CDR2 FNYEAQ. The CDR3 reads CASSLVVSYNEQFF. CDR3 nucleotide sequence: TGTGCCAGCAGCTTAGTTGTCAGCTACAATGAGCAGTTCTTC.